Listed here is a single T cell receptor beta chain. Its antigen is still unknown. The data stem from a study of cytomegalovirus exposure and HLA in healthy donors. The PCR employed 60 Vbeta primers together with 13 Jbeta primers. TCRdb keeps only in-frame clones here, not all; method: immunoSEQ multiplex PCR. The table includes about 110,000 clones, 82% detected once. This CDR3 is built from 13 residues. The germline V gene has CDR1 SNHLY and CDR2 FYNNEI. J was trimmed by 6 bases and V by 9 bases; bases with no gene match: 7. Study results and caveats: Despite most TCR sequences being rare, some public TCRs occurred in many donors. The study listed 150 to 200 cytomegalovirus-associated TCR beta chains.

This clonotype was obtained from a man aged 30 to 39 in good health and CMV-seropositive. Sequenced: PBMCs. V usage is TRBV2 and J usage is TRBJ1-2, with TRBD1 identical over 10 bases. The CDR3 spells CARRQGAINGYTF. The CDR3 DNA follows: TGTGCCAGAAGACAGGGGGCTATCAATGGCTACACCTTC.